This T cell receptor (beta chain) was identified during a study of blood T cell repertoires in COVID-19. Study as a whole: Acute-phase and convalescent COVID-19 samples originated in the United States, Italy and Spain.

Germline V gene data show CDR1 as SNHLY and CDR2 as FYNNEI. V lost 3 bases and J lost 3; bases outside the gene matches: 3. The CDR3 totals 14 residues. In the original analysis: Nucleated cell counts were estimated from reference gene primer amplification. TCRdb keeps only in-frame clones here, not all; method: immunoSEQ multiplex PCR. V, J and clone size are those of that table, while D and trimming were read from the DNA. The data show more than 70,000 clones, with more than 75% seen just once and 24% held by the top ten. The sequenced sample was peripheral blood. The chain employs TRBV2 and TRBJ2-7; TRBD1 aligns across 9 bases. This sequence originates from a human donor in a cohort sampled during active COVID-19. This CDR3 is CASSEDRGGYEQYF. In DNA form, the CDR3 reads TGTGCCAGCAGTGAGGACAGGGGAGGCTACGAGCAGTACTTC.